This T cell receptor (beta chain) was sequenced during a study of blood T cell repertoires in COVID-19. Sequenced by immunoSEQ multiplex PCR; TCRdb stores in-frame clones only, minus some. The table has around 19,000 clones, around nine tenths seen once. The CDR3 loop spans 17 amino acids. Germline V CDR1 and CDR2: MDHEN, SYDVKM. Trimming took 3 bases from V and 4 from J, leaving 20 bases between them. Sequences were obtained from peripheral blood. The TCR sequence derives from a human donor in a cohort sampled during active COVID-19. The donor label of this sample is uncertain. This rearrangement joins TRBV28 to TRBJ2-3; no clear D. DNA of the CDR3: TGTGCCAGCAGTTTTAGTTTGACCAATACAGATCCAGATACGCAGTATTTT. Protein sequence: CASSFSLTNTDPDTQYF. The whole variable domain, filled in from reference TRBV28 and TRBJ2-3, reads DVKVTQSSRYLVKRTGEKVFLECVQDMDHENMFWYRQDPGLGLRLIYFSYDVKMKEKGDIPEGYSVSREKKERFSLILESASTNQTSMYLCASSFSLTNTDPDTQYFGPGTRLTVL.